This T cell receptor beta chain was recovered during a study of post-analysis software for immune sequencing data. Overall study: Multiple sclerosis in the patients followed relapsing-remitting, secondary progressive and progressive-relapsing courses. General study points: Relative to controls, patients with multiple sclerosis showed significantly lower normalized Chao1 diversity. Compared with controls, patients had more of five or six TRBV segments, including TRBV5-6, TRBV5-1 and TRBV20-1. Strong co-clustering by F measure linked samples that shared a preparation batch.

Tagging with unique molecular identifiers was a feature of the TCR beta cDNA libraries. T cells, about 0.9 to 11 million of them, yielded roughly 0.5 million cDNA molecules. TCRdb fed the PCR reads into MiXCR, producing one record per CDR3 protein. In the table there are around 710,000 distinct CDR3 sequences, roughly 46% of which are singletons. About this clonotype: Antigen specificity is unknown.

V was shortened by 3 bases and J by 4 bases, with 10 bases between the two germline ends. This CDR3 is built from 13 residues. The chain uses TRBV12-3 or TRBV12-4 and TRBJ2-7; the D gene could be TRBD1 or TRBD2 (5 bases each). The sequenced sample consisted of blood. This TCR derives from a girl between 10 and 17 years old with multiple sclerosis. The CDR3 nucleotides are TGTGCCAGCAGTTTGGGGGTACTTTACGAGCAGTACTTC. This sequence encodes CASSLGVLYEQYF.